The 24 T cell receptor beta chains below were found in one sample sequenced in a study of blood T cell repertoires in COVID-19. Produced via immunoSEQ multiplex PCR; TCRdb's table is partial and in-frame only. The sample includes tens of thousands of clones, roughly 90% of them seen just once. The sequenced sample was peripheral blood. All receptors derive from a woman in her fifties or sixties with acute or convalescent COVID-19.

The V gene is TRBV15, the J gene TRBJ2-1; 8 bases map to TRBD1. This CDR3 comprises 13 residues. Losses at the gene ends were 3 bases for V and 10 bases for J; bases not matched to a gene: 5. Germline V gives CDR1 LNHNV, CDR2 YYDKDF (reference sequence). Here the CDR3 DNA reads TGTGCCACCAGCAGGGACAGGGCCGGCGAGCAGTTCTTC. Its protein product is CATSRDRAGEQFF.

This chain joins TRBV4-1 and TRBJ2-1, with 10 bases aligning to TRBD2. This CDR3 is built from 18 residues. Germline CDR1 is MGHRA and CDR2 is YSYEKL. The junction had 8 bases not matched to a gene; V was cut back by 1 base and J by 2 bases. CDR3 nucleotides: TGCGCCAGCAGCCAAGGGTCAGCGGGGGGGCTCCCCTACAATGAGCAGTTCTTC. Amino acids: CASSQGSAGGLPYNEQFF.

CDR3 amino acids: CASSLDLRGGSYNEQFF. As DNA, the CDR3 is TGTGCCAGCAGCTTAGACCTCCGGGGGGGCTCTTACAATGAGCAGTTCTTC. The gene calls are TRBV7-9 and TRBJ2-1; 8 positions match TRBD2. Losses at the gene ends were 1 base for V and 4 bases for J; bases not matched to a gene: 9. Germline CDR1 reads SEHNR; CDR2 reads FQNEAQ (reference sequence). CDR3 size: 17 residues. Based on the CDR3 plus reference TRBV7-9 and TRBJ2-1, the full variable domain is DTGVSQNPRHKITKRGQNVTFRCDPISEHNRLYWYRQTLGQGPEFLTYFQNEAQLEKSRLLSDRFSAERPKGSFSTLEIQRTEQGDSAMYLCASSLDLRGGSYNEQFFGPGTRLTVL.

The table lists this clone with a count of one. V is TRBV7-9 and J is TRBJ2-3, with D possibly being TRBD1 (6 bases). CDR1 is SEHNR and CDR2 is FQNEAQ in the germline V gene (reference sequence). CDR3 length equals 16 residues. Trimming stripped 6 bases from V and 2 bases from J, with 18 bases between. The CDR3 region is CASRHPGTPTTDTQYF. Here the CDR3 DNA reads TGTGCCAGCAGACATCCCGGGACACCGACCACAGATACGCAGTATTTT. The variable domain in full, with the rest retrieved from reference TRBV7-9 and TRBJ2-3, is DTGVSQNPRHKITKRGQNVTFRCDPISEHNRLYWYRQTLGQGPEFLTYFQNEAQLEKSRLLSDRFSAERPKGSFSTLEIQRTEQGDSAMYLCASRHPGTPTTDTQYFGPGTRLTVL.

CDR3 in amino acids: CAWTFSGNTIYF. The CDR3 DNA sequence: TGTGCCTGGACGTTCTCTGGAAACACCATATATTTT. The V gene is TRBV30, the J gene TRBJ1-3; D uncertain. This CDR3 spans 12 amino acids. V was shortened by 4 bases and J by 0 bases, with 4 bases between the two germline ends. CDR1 GTSNPN and CDR2 SVGIG come from the germline V gene (reference sequence).

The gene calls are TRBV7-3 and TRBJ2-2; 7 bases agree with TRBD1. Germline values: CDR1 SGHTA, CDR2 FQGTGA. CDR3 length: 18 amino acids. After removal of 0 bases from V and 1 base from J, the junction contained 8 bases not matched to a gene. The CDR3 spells CASSLTADRVWNTGELFF. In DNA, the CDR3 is TGTGCCAGCAGCTTAACGGCCGACAGGGTCTGGAACACCGGGGAGCTGTTTTTT. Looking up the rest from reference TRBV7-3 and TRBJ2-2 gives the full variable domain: GAGVSQTPSNKVTEKGKYVELRCDPISGHTALYWYRQSLGQGPEFLIYFQGTGAADDSGLPNDRFFAVRPEGSVSTLKIQRTERGDSAVYLCASSLTADRVWNTGELFFGEGSRLTVL.

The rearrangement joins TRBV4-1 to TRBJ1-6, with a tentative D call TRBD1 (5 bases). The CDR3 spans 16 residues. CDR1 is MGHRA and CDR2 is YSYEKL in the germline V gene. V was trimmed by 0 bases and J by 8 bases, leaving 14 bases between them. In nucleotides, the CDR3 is TGCGCCAGCAGCCAAGATGGTACAGGAGTTTATTCACCCCTCCACTTT. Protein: CASSQDGTGVYSPLHF.

CDR3 protein: CASSLASGRRGETQYF. The CDR3 DNA follows: TGTGCCAGCAGCTTGGCTAGCGGGAGGAGGGGAGAGACCCAGTACTTC. The rearrangement uses TRBV5-4 and TRBJ2-5, with 11 bases matching TRBD2. After removal of 0 bases from V and 4 bases from J, the junction contained 5 bases not matched to a gene. The CDR3 runs 16 residues. Looked up from germline, CDR1 is SGHNT and CDR2 is YYREEE (reference sequence).

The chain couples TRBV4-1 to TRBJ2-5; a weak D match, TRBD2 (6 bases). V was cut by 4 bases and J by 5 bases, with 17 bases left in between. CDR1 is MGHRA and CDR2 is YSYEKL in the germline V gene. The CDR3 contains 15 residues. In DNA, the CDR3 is TGCGCCAGCAGCCTGGGACTGGGGACTGGCGAGACCCAGTACTTC. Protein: CASSLGLGTGETQYF.

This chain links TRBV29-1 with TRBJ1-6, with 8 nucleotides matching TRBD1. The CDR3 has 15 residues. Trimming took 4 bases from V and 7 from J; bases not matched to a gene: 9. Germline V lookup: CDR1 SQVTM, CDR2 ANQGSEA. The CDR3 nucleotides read TGCAGCGTTGCCGTCGGACAGGGCAGGAATTCACCCCTCCACTTT. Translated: CSVAVGQGRNSPLHF.

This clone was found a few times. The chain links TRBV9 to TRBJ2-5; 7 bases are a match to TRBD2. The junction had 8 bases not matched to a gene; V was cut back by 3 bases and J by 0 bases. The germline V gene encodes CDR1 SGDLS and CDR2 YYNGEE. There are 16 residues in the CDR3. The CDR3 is CASSAGLVENQETQYF. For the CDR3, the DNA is TGTGCCAGCAGCGCCGGACTAGTCGAGAACCAAGAGACCCAGTACTTC.

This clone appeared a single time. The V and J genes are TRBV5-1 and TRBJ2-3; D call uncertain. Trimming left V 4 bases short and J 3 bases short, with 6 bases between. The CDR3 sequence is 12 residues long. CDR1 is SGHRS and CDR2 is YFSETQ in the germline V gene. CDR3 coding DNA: TGCGCCAGCAGCCCCCAGACAGATACGCAGTATTTT. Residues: CASSPQTDTQYF.

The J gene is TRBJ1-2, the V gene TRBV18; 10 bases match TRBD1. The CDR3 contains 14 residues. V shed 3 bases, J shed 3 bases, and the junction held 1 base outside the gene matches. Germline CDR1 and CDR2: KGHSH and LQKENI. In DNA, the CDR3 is TGTGCCAGCTCACCCGGACAGGGGGACTATGGCTACACCTTC. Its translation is CASSPGQGDYGYTF.

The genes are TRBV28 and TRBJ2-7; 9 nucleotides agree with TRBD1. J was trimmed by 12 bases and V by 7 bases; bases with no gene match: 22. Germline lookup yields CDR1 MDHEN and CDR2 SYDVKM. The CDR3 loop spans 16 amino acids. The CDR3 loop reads CASTSRHGTGPPRSYV. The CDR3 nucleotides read TGTGCCAGCACTTCGCGCCACGGGACAGGGCCACCTCGGTCGTACGTC.

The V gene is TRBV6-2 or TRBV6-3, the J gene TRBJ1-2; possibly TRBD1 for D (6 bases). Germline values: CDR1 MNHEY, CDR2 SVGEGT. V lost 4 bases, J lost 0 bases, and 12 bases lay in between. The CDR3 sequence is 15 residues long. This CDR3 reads CASSSAGAPNYGYTF. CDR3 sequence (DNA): TGTGCCAGCAGTTCGGCAGGGGCACCTAACTATGGCTACACCTTC.

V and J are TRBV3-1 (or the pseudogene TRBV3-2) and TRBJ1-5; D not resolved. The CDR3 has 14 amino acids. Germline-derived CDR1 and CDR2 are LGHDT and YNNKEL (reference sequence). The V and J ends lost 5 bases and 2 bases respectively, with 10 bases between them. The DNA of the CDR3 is TGTGCCAGCAGCTTTCGTCCCGGCAATCAGCCCCAGCATTTT. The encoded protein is CASSFRPGNQPQHF.

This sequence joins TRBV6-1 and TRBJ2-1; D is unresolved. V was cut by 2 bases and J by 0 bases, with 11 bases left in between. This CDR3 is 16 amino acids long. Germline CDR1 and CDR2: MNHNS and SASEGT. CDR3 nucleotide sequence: TGTGCCAGCAGTGAATTACTTATAAGCTCCTACAATGAGCAGTTCTTC. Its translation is CASSELLISSYNEQFF.

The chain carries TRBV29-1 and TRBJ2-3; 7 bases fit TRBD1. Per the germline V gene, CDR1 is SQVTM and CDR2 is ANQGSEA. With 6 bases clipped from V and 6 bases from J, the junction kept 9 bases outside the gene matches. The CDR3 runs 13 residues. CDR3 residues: CSVGTEPDDTQYF. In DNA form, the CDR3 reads TGCAGCGTCGGGACAGAACCAGATGATACGCAGTATTTT.

CDR3 sequence (DNA): TGCGCCAGCAGCTTGGGGGACAGGGCTGAAAAACTGTTTTTT. Residues: CASSLGDRAEKLFF. This rearrangement joins TRBV5-1 to TRBJ1-4; the match to TRBD1 covers 9 bases. Germline trimming cut 0 bases from V and 7 bases from J; bases unmatched to any gene: 1. The CDR3 totals 14 residues. Germline V gene data show CDR1 as SGHRS and CDR2 as YFSETQ.

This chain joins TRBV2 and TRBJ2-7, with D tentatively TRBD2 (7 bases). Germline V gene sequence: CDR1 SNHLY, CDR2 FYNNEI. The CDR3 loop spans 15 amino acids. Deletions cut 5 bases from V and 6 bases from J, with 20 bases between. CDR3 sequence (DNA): TGTGCCAGCAGTTCGCTCAGGGGAGGGATCTTCGAGCAGTACGTC. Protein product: CASSSLRGGIFEQYV.

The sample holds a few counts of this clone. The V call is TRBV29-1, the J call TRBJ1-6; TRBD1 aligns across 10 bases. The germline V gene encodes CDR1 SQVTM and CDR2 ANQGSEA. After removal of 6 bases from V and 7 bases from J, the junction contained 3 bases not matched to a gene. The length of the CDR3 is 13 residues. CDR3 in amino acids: CSVRQGANSPLHF. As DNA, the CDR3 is TGCAGCGTGAGACAGGGGGCAAATTCACCCCTCCACTTT.

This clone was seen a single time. The CDR3 loop reads CASSRPGLAGGNEQFF. Written as DNA, the CDR3 is TGTGCCAGCAGCAGACCGGGACTAGCGGGAGGGAATGAGCAGTTCTTC. The chain carries TRBV11-3 and TRBJ2-1; TRBD2 matches at 16 bases. CDR3 length: 16 amino acids. Trimming removed 5 bases from V and 7 bases from J; junction bases left unmatched: 5. From germline, CDR1 is SGHNT and CDR2 YENEEA.

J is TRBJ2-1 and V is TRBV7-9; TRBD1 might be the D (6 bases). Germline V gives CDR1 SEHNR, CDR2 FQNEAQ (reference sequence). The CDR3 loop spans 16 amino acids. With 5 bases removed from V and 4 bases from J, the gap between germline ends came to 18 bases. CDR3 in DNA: TGTGCCAGCAGCCCCTCCCAGGGGCGGTCGTACAATGAGCAGTTCTTC. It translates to CASSPSQGRSYNEQFF.

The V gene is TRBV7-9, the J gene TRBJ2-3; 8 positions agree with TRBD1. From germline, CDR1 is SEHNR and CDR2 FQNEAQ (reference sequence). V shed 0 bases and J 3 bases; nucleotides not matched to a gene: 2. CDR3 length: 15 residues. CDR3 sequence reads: CASSLAQGATDTQYF. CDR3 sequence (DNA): TGTGCCAGCAGCTTAGCTCAGGGGGCAACAGATACGCAGTATTTT.